Detailed here is one T cell receptor (beta chain). Method: immunoSEQ multiplex PCR; TCRdb's copy keeps in-frame clones and lacks some. The table has around 300,000 clones, 75% to 90% seen once; the top ten hold 0.94%. The sample originates from a study of blood T cell repertoires in COVID-19. Turning to the study itself: The origin of the acute and convalescent COVID-19 samples was the United States, Italy and Spain.

Sequenced material: peripheral blood. The receptor's source is a woman aged 40 to 55 who had recovered from COVID-19.

The CDR3 is CASSSLGGSYEQYF. CDR3 coding DNA: TGTGCCAGCAGCTCTCTAGGGGGCTCCTACGAGCAGTACTTC. The rearrangement links TRBV6-5 to TRBJ2-7, with TRBD1 as a possible D gene (6 bases). V lost 6 bases, J lost 0 bases, and 12 bases lay in between. Germline values: CDR1 MNHEY, CDR2 SVGAGI. The CDR3 consists of 14 residues.